A selection of T cell receptor beta chains follows, all from one sample in a study of T cells after yellow fever vaccination. Using its own MiXCR run on the 5' RACE reads, TCRdb lists one record per CDR3 protein. The sample records 300,000 to 400,000 distinct CDR3 sequences, 8.5% to 10% being singletons. This specimen was PBMCs, taken on the day of the first yellow fever vaccination. The receptors stem from a man between 18 and 29 years old who received the YFV17D yellow fever vaccine. Each CDR3 is given with its conserved first and last residue. Each record gives: J gene, V gene, clone size, D gene, CDR3 DNA, CDR3 protein. A D gene is named only where the DNA matches it firmly. Rows may omit the clone size; those that give it use once, few, many or a size class.

J gene: TRBJ1-2
V gene: TRBV7-6
clone size: few
D gene: NA
CDR3 DNA: TGTGCCAGCAGCCCGGACAGCATTTATGGCTACACCTTC
CDR3 protein: CASSPDSIYGYTF

J gene: TRBJ2-3
V gene: TRBV20-1
clone size: many
D gene: TRBD1
CDR3 DNA: TGCAGTGCTAGTCCTGCCCACGGGACAGGGTCCACAGATACGCAGTATTTT
CDR3 protein: CSASPAHGTGSTDTQYF

J gene: TRBJ2-7
V gene: TRBV24-1
clone size: few
D gene: NA
CDR3 DNA: TGTGCCACCAATGGCAGGTACTACGAGCAGTACTTC
CDR3 protein: CATNGRYYEQYF

J gene: TRBJ1-1
V gene: TRBV5-1
clone size: many
D gene: NA
CDR3 DNA: TGCGCCAGCAGCTTCCATGGACACAGGAACACTGAAGCTTTCTTT
CDR3 protein: CASSFHGHRNTEAFF

J gene: TRBJ2-4
V gene: TRBV11-2
clone size: few
D gene: NA
CDR3 DNA: TGTGCCAGCAGAATGGGAGCCCTAGCCAAAAACATTCAGTACTTC
CDR3 protein: CASRMGALAKNIQYF

J gene: TRBJ2-4
V gene: TRBV20-1
clone size: NA
D gene: TRBD1
CDR3 DNA: TGCAGTGCTAGGCCAGGACAGGGGGTCAACATTCAGTACTTC
CDR3 protein: CSARPGQGVNIQYF

J gene: TRBJ1-1
V gene: TRBV20-1
clone size: NA
D gene: NA
CDR3 DNA: TGCAGTGCCCTTTGGGGGCGAGGTACTGAAGCTTTCTTT
CDR3 protein: CSALWGRGTEAFF

J gene: TRBJ1-4
V gene: TRBV4-2
clone size: NA
D gene: NA
CDR3 DNA: TGTGCCAGCAGCCAAGAAGGAGGCACGTTTGAAAAACTGTTTTTT
CDR3 protein: CASSQEGGTFEKLFF

J gene: TRBJ1-5
V gene: TRBV12-5
clone size: many
D gene: NA
CDR3 DNA: TGTGCTAGTTCCGGGCAGACAAATCAGCCCCAGCATTTT
CDR3 protein: CASSGQTNQPQHF

J gene: TRBJ1-5
V gene: TRBV5-4
clone size: NA
D gene: NA
CDR3 DNA: TGTGCCAGCAGCCTGGACCCGGGGAAGCCCCAGCATTTT
CDR3 protein: CASSLDPGKPQHF

J gene: TRBJ1-2
V gene: TRBV20-1
clone size: NA
D gene: NA
CDR3 DNA: TGCAGTGCTGCCTTTCCACCACCGGGGGATGGCTACACCTTC
CDR3 protein: CSAAFPPPGDGYTF

J gene: TRBJ1-5
V gene: TRBV20-1
clone size: once
D gene: NA
CDR3 DNA: TGCAGTGCTAGGGACAGCTTTCAAAATCAGCCCCAGCATTTT
CDR3 protein: CSARDSFQNQPQHF

J gene: TRBJ2-1
V gene: TRBV6-2/TRBV6-3
clone size: NA
D gene: TRBD1
CDR3 DNA: TGTGCCAGCAAGCACAGGGGGGCAATGAATGAGCAGTTCTTC
CDR3 protein: CASKHRGAMNEQFF

J gene: TRBJ2-7
V gene: TRBV6-5
clone size: few
D gene: NA
CDR3 DNA: TGTGCCAGCAGTTACGGGGTAGGGGAGCAGTACTTC
CDR3 protein: CASSYGVGEQYF

J gene: TRBJ1-5
V gene: TRBV7-8
clone size: few
D gene: NA
CDR3 DNA: TGTGCCAGCAGTCAGAAGCGGGGTCATCAGCCCCAGCATTTT
CDR3 protein: CASSQKRGHQPQHF

J gene: TRBJ1-1
V gene: TRBV7-2
clone size: few
D gene: NA
CDR3 DNA: TGTGCCAGCAGGGCTCAGATTGAAGCTTTCTTT
CDR3 protein: CASRAQIEAFF

J gene: TRBJ2-4
V gene: TRBV20-1
clone size: NA
D gene: TRBD1
CDR3 DNA: TGCAGTGCTAGACCAGGACAGGTGGGGTACATTCAGTACTTC
CDR3 protein: CSARPGQVGYIQYF

J gene: TRBJ2-7
V gene: TRBV20-1
clone size: few
D gene: TRBD1
CDR3 DNA: TGCAGTGCCCAGGACGACAGGGCCCTCAACGAGCAGTACTTC
CDR3 protein: CSAQDDRALNEQYF

J gene: TRBJ2-1
V gene: TRBV7-3
clone size: few
D gene: NA
CDR3 DNA: TGTGCCAGCAGTGCGGGGCCGACTCTTGAGCAGTTCTTC
CDR3 protein: CASSAGPTLEQFF

J gene: TRBJ2-1
V gene: TRBV5-1
clone size: few
D gene: TRBD2
CDR3 DNA: TGCGCCAGCAGCCCGCGAGGTGCTAGCGGGGCCCTCAATGAGCAGTTCTTC
CDR3 protein: CASSPRGASGALNEQFF

J gene: TRBJ2-1
V gene: TRBV30
clone size: NA
D gene: NA
CDR3 DNA: TGTGCCTGGGACCGTACGCAGGGGAGGGATGAGCAGTTCTTC
CDR3 protein: CAWDRTQGRDEQFF

J gene: TRBJ1-2
V gene: TRBV7-2
clone size: NA
D gene: NA
CDR3 DNA: TGTGCCAGCAGCTTTAAAGGCGAGGATGGCTACACCTTC
CDR3 protein: CASSFKGEDGYTF

J gene: TRBJ2-5
V gene: TRBV10-3
clone size: NA
D gene: NA
CDR3 DNA: TGTGCCATCAGTTCAGACCGGGAACCGTCAGAGACCCAGTACTTC
CDR3 protein: CAISSDREPSETQYF

J gene: TRBJ1-1
V gene: TRBV20-1
clone size: few
D gene: TRBD1
CDR3 DNA: TGCGGGGGGGCAGGGACAGTCGAAAACACTGAAGCTTTCTTT
CDR3 protein: CGGAGTVENTEAFF

J gene: TRBJ1-1
V gene: TRBV7-2
clone size: few
D gene: TRBD1
CDR3 DNA: TGTGCCAGCAGCCGCGGGCAGGGGGTTTTGAGCACTGAAGCTTTCTTT
CDR3 protein: CASSRGQGVLSTEAFF

J gene: TRBJ1-5
V gene: TRBV3-1
clone size: NA
D gene: TRBD1
CDR3 DNA: TGTGCCAGCAGCCGCGGGACAGCGATCAATCAGCCCCAGCATTTT
CDR3 protein: CASSRGTAINQPQHF